This TCR beta chain appears in the sequencing data of a study of T cells and copy number aberrations in small-cell lung cancer (dated by TCRdb to the early 2020s). Broadly, across the study: To relate T cell metrics to mutations and copy number aberrations, the same tumor regions underwent both TCR repertoire sequencing and whole-exome sequencing. Tumor TCR data were available for some 16 patients, and under 15 patients had TCR data from both tumor and normal tissue. What the work shows at the level of the full study, not this receptor alone: Higher copy number aberration burden was negatively correlated with tumor T-cell density, richness and clonality. High heterogeneity of the TCR repertoire was observed across regions, with roughly 79.9-97.7% of clones restricted to a single region, representing a lower overlap than in localized NSCLC. Because surgical resection is uncommon in small-cell lung cancer, the study was limited by a small sample size, and the findings need validation. All specimens consisted of formalin-fixed paraffin-embedded tissue, which is known to introduce sequencing artifacts. Compared with adjacent lung tissue, tumors showed lower T-cell density, richness and clonality, although the density difference was not significant.

The germline V gene provides CDR1 MGHRA and CDR2 YSYEKL. Its CDR3 holds 15 amino acids, cysteine through phenylalanine. The sequence is cut down to CDR3 DNA, 45 bases in frame from base 1. V is clipped by 0 bases and J by 4 bases, and the sequence between their germline boundaries is 9 bases long. TCR-beta CDR3 regions were amplified from genomic DNA with the immunoSEQ hsTCRB Kit using multiplexed V- and J-gene primers. Unique DNA barcodes were added in a second PCR, and samples were pooled together with a negative and a positive control. Pooled TCR-beta libraries were sequenced on an Illumina MiSeq with a 150-cycle paired-end protocol. As for the original processing: Adaptive Biotechnologies processed the raw sequencing data into a report containing normalized, annotated TCR-beta repertoires. T-cell density was computed as TCR-beta templates normalized to usable DNA, which was estimated by amplifying housekeeping genes. Richness was defined as the count of unique rearrangements, and clonality was defined as 1 minus Pielou's evenness. The Jaccard index, the Morisita overlap index, and the proportion of shared top-20 clonotypes were used to quantify intratumor TCR heterogeneity between regions. In TCRdb, the immuneACCESS table is reduced to in-frame sequences with V and J assigned. These tables do not hold every clone; where another copy was compared, an unresolved V gene accounts for under half, and the others remain unexplained. The V and J calls and clone size come from that table; D and trimming were worked out from the DNA. The sample table contains about 450 clones; only one count was recorded for 70% to 85% of them. Roughly 10% of the sample belongs to the ten largest clones.

Patients with limited-stage small-cell lung cancer who underwent surgical resection in Hangzhou, China, between the late 2000s and the early 2020s were included as donors. Every donor underwent upfront surgery with no preoperative chemotherapy or radiotherapy, and no donor received immunotherapy either before or after surgery. Each of the 15 to 20 patients in the sequenced cohort was a smoker or a heavy second-hand smoker. To represent spatial heterogeneity of the primary tumors, a grid approach was used to collect three regions from each tumor FFPE block. Tumor regions were macrodissected to enrich malignant cells, and selection was limited to regions expected to yield at least 150 ng DNA. Multi-region TCR-beta sequencing of resected limited-stage small-cell lung cancers and of tumor-adjacent lung tissue was performed to characterize T cell repertoire heterogeneity. Genomic DNA was extracted from FFPE tissue using the AllPrep DNA/RNA FFPE Kit (Qiagen).

On this clone: Its antigen is still unknown. No quality values exist for individual bases; no much larger clone is one base distant.

This clonotype originated in a woman in her sixties or seventies with small cell lung cancer. The sequenced material came from tumor tissue. The chain uses TRBV4-1 and TRBJ2-2, with TRBD2 perhaps the D gene, on 5 matching bases. The CDR3 amino acid sequence is: CASSQDEGITGELFF. At the DNA level, the sequence is TGCGCCAGCAGCCAAGATGAGGGAATCACCGGGGAGCTGTTTTTT.